A single sample gave rise to the 5 T cell receptor beta chains below, sequenced in a study of OX40 agonist ivuxolimab in advanced cancers. TCRdb keeps only in-frame clones here, not all; method: immunoSEQ multiplex PCR. The table has about 80,000 clones, just over 90% seen once; the top ten hold roughly 5%. The material was CD4+ or CD8+ T cells sorted from blood, obtained in a trial of the OX40 agonist ivuxolimab. All receptors come from an adult with an advanced solid tumor such as melanoma, head and neck, liver or kidney cancer.

This sequence joins TRBV7-9 and TRBJ1-2; perhaps TRBD1 as D (6 bases). The CDR3 is 15 residues long. Trimming cost V 4 bases and J 6 bases, with 18 bases left between them. Germline-derived CDR1 and CDR2 are SEHNR and FQNEAQ (reference sequence). CDR3 DNA sequence: TGTGCCAGCAGCTCCTCAGGACAGCTAGGGGATGGCTACACCTTC. As protein: CASSSSGQLGDGYTF.

The chain joins TRBV28 to TRBJ1-5; no definite D call. The CDR3 spans 16 residues. Germline assignment: CDR1 MDHEN and CDR2 SYDVKM. Trimming took 7 bases from V and 6 from J, leaving 22 bases between them. Here the CDR3 reads CASTPGRGIYFQPQHF. The CDR3 DNA follows: TGTGCCAGCACTCCAGGTAGAGGAATTTATTTTCAGCCCCAGCATTTT.

V is TRBV2 and J is TRBJ2-5, with D uncertain. The CDR3 covers 13 residues. The V and J ends lost 4 bases and 2 bases respectively, with 8 bases between them. In germline, CDR1 is SNHLY, CDR2 FYNNEI. The CDR3 spells CASSGRGQETQYF. The CDR3 DNA reads as TGTGCCAGCAGTGGGCGTGGGCAAGAGACCCAGTACTTC.

This chain connects TRBV5-4 to TRBJ2-5, with TRBD1 matching 8 bases. The J segment lost 4 bases and the V segment lost 3 bases, leaving 8 bases of the junction unmatched. The CDR3 contains 15 residues. Germline loops: CDR1 SGHNT, CDR2 YYREEE (reference sequence). CDR3 sequence reads: CASSSAAGQGETQYF. The CDR3 DNA follows: TGTGCCAGCAGCTCGGCGGCCGGACAGGGAGAGACCCAGTACTTC.

This chain connects TRBV6-5 to TRBJ2-5; no clear D. From germline, CDR1 is MNHEY and CDR2 SVGAGI. Trimming took 5 bases from V and 4 from J, leaving 11 bases between them. The CDR3 totals 13 residues. The DNA for the CDR3 is TGTGCCAGCAGTAGCTGGCAGAGAGAGACCCAGTACTTC. This translates into CASSSWQRETQYF.